The entry below describes one TCR beta chain. Clones were read by immunoSEQ multiplex PCR, and TCRdb kept only the in-frame ones, dropping some. Here the sample spans 85,000 to 100,000 clones, 85% to 95% being singletons. This sample stems from a study of T cell changes during pregnancy in multiple sclerosis. Between the trimmed V and J ends, which lost 1 base and 7 bases, there was a span of 8 bases. CDR1 is MNHEY and CDR2 is SMNVEV in the germline V gene (reference sequence). The CDR3 is 13 amino acids. The TCR comes from a female donor with multiple sclerosis, enrolled in a pregnancy study. This rearrangement joins TRBV27 to TRBJ2-1; the D is unclear. Specimen: peripheral blood, collected in the first trimester of pregnancy. The CDR3 here is CASSLFAYNEQFF. The CDR3, as DNA: TGTGCCAGCAGTTTATTTGCGTATAATGAGCAGTTCTTC.